The 4 T cell receptor beta chains below all came from one sample that was sequenced in a study of cytomegalovirus exposure and HLA in healthy donors. The PCR had 60 Vbeta and 13 Jbeta primers. Profiled with immunoSEQ multiplex PCR; TCRdb holds only in-frame clones, not every one. The sample contains about 83,000 clones, approximately 80% of which appear only once. Sequenced sample: PBMCs. Source of these receptors: a woman aged 25-40 years in good health and CMV-seronegative.

The chain is built from TRBV19 and TRBJ2-3, with 13 bases matching TRBD2. The CDR3 covers 16 residues. The junction had 4 bases not matched to a gene; V was cut back by 5 bases and J by 2 bases. The germline gives CDR1 LNHDA, CDR2 SQIVND (reference sequence). DNA of the CDR3: TGTGCCAGTAGTTGGACTAGCGGGAGACCCACAGATACGCAGTATTTT. This sequence encodes CASSWTSGRPTDTQYF.

This chain joins TRBV28 and TRBJ1-1; D not resolved. V lost 2 bases to trimming and J lost 1 base, with 8 bases between them. From germline, CDR1 is MDHEN and CDR2 SYDVKM. CDR3 size: 14 residues. The CDR3 sequence: CASSLVQQNTEAFF. CDR3 nucleotides: TGTGCCAGCAGTTTAGTACAACAGAACACTGAAGCTTTCTTT.

The chain is built from TRBV11-2 and TRBJ1-2; D is uncertain. The germline V and J ends were trimmed by 1 base and 7 bases, with 13 bases remaining between them. This CDR3 has 14 residues. Germline CDR1 is SGHAT and CDR2 is FQNNGV. CDR3 DNA sequence: TGTGCCAGCAGCTTAGCCCTACTAGGAGGTGGCTACACCTTC. Translated, it gives CASSLALLGGGYTF. The complete variable domain, with remaining parts taken from reference TRBV11-2 and TRBJ1-2, reads EAGVAQSPRYKIIEKRQSVAFWCNPISGHATLYWYQQILGQGPKLLIQFQNNGVVDDSQLPKDRFSAERLKGVDSTLKIQPAKLEDSAVYLCASSLALLGGGYTFGSGTRLTVV.

The V gene is TRBV27, the J gene TRBJ1-5, with 7 bases identical to TRBD1. This CDR3 has 15 residues. Germline CDR1 reads MNHEY; CDR2 reads SMNVEV (reference sequence). Losses at the gene ends were 4 bases for V and 2 bases for J; bases not matched to a gene: 5. The CDR3 here is CASSSRDRGNQPQHF. CDR3 nucleotides: TGTGCCAGCAGTTCCCGGGACAGAGGCAATCAGCCCCAGCATTTT.